A single sample gave rise to the 15 T cell receptor beta chains below, sequenced in a study of OX40 agonist ivuxolimab in advanced cancers. The data were produced by immunoSEQ multiplex PCR, yet TCRdb's version contains in-frame clones alone and is incomplete. The data show more than 25,000 clones, approximately 84% seen once. Sequences were derived from CD4+ or CD8+ T cells sorted from blood, sampled in a trial of the OX40 agonist ivuxolimab. The receptor set was obtained from an adult with an advanced solid tumor such as melanoma, head and neck, liver or kidney cancer.

The V gene is TRBV9, the J gene TRBJ2-7, with D possibly TRBD2 on 6 matching bases. The V gene lost 0 bases and the J gene lost 3 bases, with 10 bases spanning the gap. The CDR3 is 14 residues long. From germline, CDR1 is SGDLS and CDR2 YYNGEE. CDR3 in DNA: TGTGCCAGCAGCGTAGGGGACTCCGACTACGAGCAGTACTTC. It is translated as CASSVGDSDYEQYF.

To note about this clone: The identical CDR3 is also encoded by other nucleotide sequences in the sample. The CDR3 region has the DNA TGTGCCAGCAGCTTGGATTATGGCTACACCTTC. This codes for CASSLDYGYTF. This chain uses TRBV7-9 with TRBJ1-2; D ambiguous. From germline, CDR1 is SEHNR and CDR2 FQNEAQ (reference sequence). The CDR3 is 11 residues long. Trimming took off 3 bases at V and 5 bases at J, with 4 bases between the two ends.

The chain links TRBV11-2 to TRBJ1-1; D gene ambiguous. Trimming stripped 1 base from V and 1 base from J, with 10 bases between. Per germline, CDR1 SGHAT and CDR2 FQNNGV. The CDR3 is made up of 15 amino acids. CDR3 in amino acids: CASSLGKTWNTEAFF. CDR3 DNA sequence: TGTGCCAGCAGCTTAGGGAAGACGTGGAACACTGAAGCTTTCTTT. The complete variable domain, with remaining parts taken from reference TRBV11-2 and TRBJ1-1, reads EAGVAQSPRYKIIEKRQSVAFWCNPISGHATLYWYQQILGQGPKLLIQFQNNGVVDDSQLPKDRFSAERLKGVDSTLKIQPAKLEDSAVYLCASSLGKTWNTEAFFGQGTRLTVV.

V gene TRBV7-9 combines with J gene TRBJ2-3, with D perhaps matching TRBD2 (5 bases). V shed 10 bases and J shed 0 bases, with 14 bases lying between them. This CDR3 has 14 residues. Germline V CDR1 and CDR2: SEHNR, FQNEAQ (reference sequence). The CDR3 loop reads CATSGVPSTDTQYF. CDR3 DNA: TGTGCCACATCCGGGGTTCCTAGCACAGATACGCAGTATTTT.

V and J are TRBV13 and TRBJ1-3, with D perhaps TRBD1 (5 bases). The ends were cut back, 3 bases at V and 2 bases at J, with 17 bases in the middle. The germline gives CDR1 PRHDT, CDR2 FYEKMQ (reference sequence). This CDR3 is built from 17 residues. CDR3: CASSFFYRGVTGNTIYF. CDR3 bases: TGTGCCAGCAGCTTTTTTTATAGGGGAGTGACTGGAAACACCATATATTTT.

The V gene is TRBV5-1, the J gene TRBJ2-2, with 13 bases matching TRBD2. This CDR3 is built from 17 residues. The J segment lost 5 bases and the V segment lost 2 bases, leaving 6 bases of the junction unmatched. Germline CDR1 and CDR2: SGHRS and YFSETQ. This chain's CDR3 is CASSFTSGGAWTGELFF. The CDR3 DNA is TGCGCCAGCAGCTTTACTAGCGGGGGGGCGTGGACCGGGGAGCTGTTTTTT.

Notes on this clone: A junction boundary mismatches the germline segment, possibly from a read error. The V and J genes are TRBV7-7 and TRBJ2-5; TRBD1 or TRBD2 may be the D gene (6 bases each). The germline V gene has CDR1 SSHAT and CDR2 FNYEAQ (reference sequence). The CDR3 is 13 amino acids. This CDR3 reads CASSRGPGETQYF. The CDR3 nucleotides read TGTGCTAGCAGCCGGGGGCCCGGGGAGACCCAGTACTTC.

The CDR3 coding sequence is TGTGCCAGCTCTGAAGGACTAGCGGGTCCCAACGCCTACGAGCAGTACTTC. Translated: CASSEGLAGPNAYEQYF. The genes are TRBV18 and TRBJ2-7, with 11 nucleotides matching TRBD2. From germline, CDR1 is KGHSH and CDR2 LQKENI. The junction had 12 bases not matched to a gene; V was cut back by 6 bases and J by 2 bases. The CDR3 consists of 17 residues. The full variable domain, completed using reference TRBV18 and TRBJ2-7, is NAGVMQNPRHLVRRRGQEARLRCSPMKGHSHVYWYRQLPEEGLKFMVYLQKENIIDESGMPKERFSAEFPKEGPSILRIQQVVRGDSAAYFCASSEGLAGPNAYEQYFGPGTRLTVT.

This sequence joins TRBV9 and TRBJ2-1, with TRBD2 as a possible D gene (6 bases). Trimming removed 3 bases from V and 6 bases from J, with 19 bases in between. In germline, CDR1 is SGDLS, CDR2 YYNGEE. CDR3 length: 16 residues. In DNA form, the CDR3 reads TGTGCCAGCAGCGGTTACCCCGGGACTCTCCCCAATGAGCAGTTCTTC. Amino acids: CASSGYPGTLPNEQFF.

The rearrangement links TRBV13 to TRBJ2-7; D gene uncertain. Between the trimmed V and J ends, which lost 0 bases and 0 bases, there was a span of 9 bases. Germline V lookup: CDR1 PRHDT, CDR2 FYEKMQ (reference sequence). This CDR3 has 15 residues. The CDR3 region has the DNA TGTGCCAGCAGCTTAGGCGCAGCGTTCTCCTACGAGCAGTACTTC. It translates to CASSLGAAFSYEQYF.

This chain joins TRBV7-9 and TRBJ2-1; D remains unclear. Trimming took 3 bases from V and 7 from J, leaving 7 bases between them. CDR3 length equals 12 residues. Germline V lookup: CDR1 SEHNR, CDR2 FQNEAQ (reference sequence). The CDR3 DNA is TGTGCCAGCAGCTTTGTGGGAAATGAGCAGTTCTTC. It translates to CASSFVGNEQFF.

The chain couples TRBV7-9 to TRBJ1-2, with D perhaps TRBD1 (6 bases). Germline CDR1 reads SEHNR; CDR2 reads FQNEAQ (reference sequence). This CDR3 region has 14 residues. Trimming stripped 1 base from V and 4 bases from J, with 10 bases between. DNA for the CDR3: TGTGCCAGCAGCTTAGGGCAGGGGAGCTATGGCTACACCTTC. Its protein is CASSLGQGSYGYTF.

Worth noting for this clone: The sample holds other DNA sequences that translate to the same CDR3. The chain employs TRBV6-6 and TRBJ1-5; D is possibly TRBD1 (5 bases). V shed 0 bases and J shed 4 bases, with 7 bases lying between them. The CDR3 has 14 residues. In germline, CDR1 is MNHNY, CDR2 SVGAGI (reference sequence). CDR3 nucleotides: TGTGCCAGCAGTTACTCACCAGGGAATCAGCCCCAGCATTTT. Amino acids: CASSYSPGNQPQHF.

The chain has TRBV29-1 and TRBJ2-1; 11 nucleotides align to TRBD2. The CDR3 runs to 14 residues. The ends lost 5 bases at V and 3 bases at J; junction bases unmatched: 3. Germline loops: CDR1 SQVTM, CDR2 ANQGSEA. For the CDR3, the DNA is TGCAGCGTTTGGGGACTAGCGGACTACAATGAGCAGTTCTTC. As protein: CSVWGLADYNEQFF.

The V call is TRBV4-1, the J call TRBJ2-2, with D possibly TRBD1 on 6 matching bases. The CDR3 sequence is 15 residues long. Deletions cut 7 bases from V and 5 bases from J, with 17 bases between. Looked up from germline, CDR1 is MGHRA and CDR2 is YSYEKL. CDR3: CASTRRSQGTGELFF. DNA for the CDR3: TGCGCCAGCACCCGCCGGTCTCAGGGGACCGGGGAGCTGTTTTTT.